The clone carrying this TCR beta chain has a handful of counts. Its antigen is unknown. The data belong to a study of T cells in Graves' hyperthyroidism and ophthalmopathy. Study-level background: Peripheral blood was obtained at initial diagnosis, preceding any treatment. Study-wide results and limits: A model of 13 V-J pairs discriminated ophthalmopathy from stable hyperthyroidism. Within blood appeared most thyroid clonotypes that had expanded above 0.001.

CDR3 size: 14 residues. Trimming took 4 bases from V and 2 from J, leaving 12 bases between them. Germline V gene lookup returns CDR1 SGHTA and CDR2 FQGTGA. The investigators amplified TCR beta CDR3 regions from RNA transcripts. First-round RT-PCR with HTBI primers amplified the TCR CDR3 region. TCRdb re-analysed the multiplex PCR reads in MiXCR, keeping a single row per CDR3 protein. The table includes 300,000 to 450,000 distinct CDR3 sequences, about 18% detected once. This TCR was sampled from a man aged 18-30 years with Graves' ophthalmopathy. This chain joins TRBV7-3 and TRBJ2-7; unclear D gene. The sequenced sample consisted of blood. The CDR3 protein is CASSSTAGTYEQYF. DNA of the CDR3: TGTGCCAGCAGCTCTACCGCCGGAACCTACGAGCAGTACTTC.